The entry that follows covers one T cell receptor beta chain sequence. This CDR3 comprises 16 residues. Per germline, CDR1 MNHEY and CDR2 SMNVEV (reference sequence). The V end was cut by 5 bases, the J end by 8 bases, with 24 bases between. The sample comes from a study of blood T cell repertoires in COVID-19. Clones were read by immunoSEQ multiplex PCR, and TCRdb kept only the in-frame ones, dropping some. The data show 180,000 or so clones, approximately 84% seen once. Sequences were obtained from PBMCs or T cells enriched from blood (not recorded which). This sequence was found in a middle-aged man who had recovered from COVID-19. The chain uses TRBV27 and TRBJ1-2, with no clear D. The CDR3 loop reads CASSLRGPTGLWGYTF. CDR3 bases: TGTGCCAGCAGTCTCCGCGGGCCGACGGGTTTGTGGGGCTACACCTTC.